This T cell receptor beta chain is drawn from a study of OX40 agonist ivuxolimab in advanced cancers. Study as a whole: Enrolled patients in dose escalation had cancers that were hepatocellular carcinoma, melanoma, renal cell or head and neck cancer.

The CDR3 is made up of 16 amino acids. Per germline, CDR1 LGHNA and CDR2 YNFKEQ. Trimming removed 1 base from V and 6 bases from J, with 16 bases in between. Data came from immunoSEQ multiplex PCR; TCRdb stores just in-frame clones and leaves some out. The sample includes about 64,000 clones, approximately 78% of them seen just once. V and J are TRBV4-2 and TRBJ2-1; D tentatively fits TRBD1 or TRBD2 (5 bases each). Sequencing was performed on CD4+ or CD8+ T cells sorted from blood, taken in a trial of the OX40 agonist ivuxolimab. This TCR came from an adult with an advanced solid tumor such as melanoma, head and neck, liver or kidney cancer. CDR3 amino acids: CASSQGSGPRLNEQFF. CDR3 in DNA: TGTGCCAGCAGCCAAGGGTCGGGACCCCGGCTCAATGAGCAGTTCTTC.